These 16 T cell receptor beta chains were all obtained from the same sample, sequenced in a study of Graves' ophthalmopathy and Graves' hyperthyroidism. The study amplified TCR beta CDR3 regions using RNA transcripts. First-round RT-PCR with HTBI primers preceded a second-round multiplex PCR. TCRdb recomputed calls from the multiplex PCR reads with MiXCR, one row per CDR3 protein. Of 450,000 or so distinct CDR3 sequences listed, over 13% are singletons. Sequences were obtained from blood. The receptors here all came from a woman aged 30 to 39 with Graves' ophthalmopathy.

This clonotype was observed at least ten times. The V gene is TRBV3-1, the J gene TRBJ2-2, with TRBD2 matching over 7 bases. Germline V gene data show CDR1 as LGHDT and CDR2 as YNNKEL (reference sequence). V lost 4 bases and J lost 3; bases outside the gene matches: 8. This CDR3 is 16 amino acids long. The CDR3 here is CASSRTGLTDTGELFF. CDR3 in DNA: TGTGCCAGCAGCCGTACGGGACTAACCGACACCGGGGAGCTGTTTTTT. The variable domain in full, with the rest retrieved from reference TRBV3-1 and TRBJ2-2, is DTAVSQTPKYLVTQMGNDKSIKCEQNLGHDTMYWYKQDSKKFLKIMFSYNNKELIINETVPNRFSPKSPDKAHLNLHINSLELGDSAVYFCASSRTGLTDTGELFFGEGSRLTVL.

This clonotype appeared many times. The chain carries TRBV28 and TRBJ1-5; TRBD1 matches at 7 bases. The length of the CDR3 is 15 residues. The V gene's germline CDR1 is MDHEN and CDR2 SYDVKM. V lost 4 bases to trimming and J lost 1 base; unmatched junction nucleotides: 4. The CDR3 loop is CASSSTTGSNQPQHF. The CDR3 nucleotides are TGTGCCAGCAGTTCTACGACAGGGAGCAATCAGCCCCAGCATTTT.

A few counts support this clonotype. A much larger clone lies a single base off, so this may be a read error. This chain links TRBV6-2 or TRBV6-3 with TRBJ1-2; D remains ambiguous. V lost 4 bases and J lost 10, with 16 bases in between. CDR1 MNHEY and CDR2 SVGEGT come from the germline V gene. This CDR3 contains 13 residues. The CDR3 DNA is TGTGCCAGCAGTTTTTCAGGTCTGCTTGACTACACCTTC. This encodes CASSFSGLLDYTF.

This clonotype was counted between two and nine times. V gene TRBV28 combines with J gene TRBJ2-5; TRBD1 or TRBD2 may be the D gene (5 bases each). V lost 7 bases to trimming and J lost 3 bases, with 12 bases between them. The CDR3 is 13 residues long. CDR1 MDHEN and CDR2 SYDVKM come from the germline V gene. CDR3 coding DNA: TGTGCCAGCACCCTTTTGGGGGAAGAGACCCAGTACTTC. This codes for CASTLLGEETQYF.

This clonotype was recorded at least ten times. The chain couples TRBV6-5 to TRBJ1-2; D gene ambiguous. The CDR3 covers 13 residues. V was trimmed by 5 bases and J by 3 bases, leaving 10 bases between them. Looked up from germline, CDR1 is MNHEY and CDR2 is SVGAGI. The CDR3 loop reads CASSNGLYYGYTF. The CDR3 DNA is TGTGCCAGCAGTAACGGGCTGTACTATGGCTACACCTTC.

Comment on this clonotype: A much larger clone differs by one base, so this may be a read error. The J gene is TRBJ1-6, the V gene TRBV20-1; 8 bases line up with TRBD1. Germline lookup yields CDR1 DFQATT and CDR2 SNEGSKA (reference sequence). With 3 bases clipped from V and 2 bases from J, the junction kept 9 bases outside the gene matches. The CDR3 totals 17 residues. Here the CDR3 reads CSARGQVLSAYNSPLHF. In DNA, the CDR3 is TGCAGTGCTAGGGGACAGGTCCTAAGCGCCTATAATTCACCCCTCCACTTT.

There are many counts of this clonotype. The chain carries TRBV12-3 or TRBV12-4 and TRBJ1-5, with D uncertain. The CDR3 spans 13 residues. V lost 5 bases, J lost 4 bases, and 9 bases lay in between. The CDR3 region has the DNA TGTGCCAGCAGTCCGCGACCTAATCAGCCCCAGCATTTT. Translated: CASSPRPNQPQHF.

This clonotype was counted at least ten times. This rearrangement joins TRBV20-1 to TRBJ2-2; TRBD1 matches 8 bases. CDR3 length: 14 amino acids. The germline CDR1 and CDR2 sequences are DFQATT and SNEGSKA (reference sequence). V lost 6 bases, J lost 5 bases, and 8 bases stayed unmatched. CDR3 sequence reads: CSAKRTGYTGELFF. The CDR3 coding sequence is TGCAGTGCAAAGAGGACAGGGTATACCGGGGAGCTGTTTTTT.

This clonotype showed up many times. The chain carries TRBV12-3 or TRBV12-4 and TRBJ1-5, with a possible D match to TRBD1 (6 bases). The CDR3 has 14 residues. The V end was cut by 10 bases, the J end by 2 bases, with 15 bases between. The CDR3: CATQVRGGNQPQHF. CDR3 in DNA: TGTGCCACCCAAGTCAGGGGAGGCAATCAGCCCCAGCATTTT.

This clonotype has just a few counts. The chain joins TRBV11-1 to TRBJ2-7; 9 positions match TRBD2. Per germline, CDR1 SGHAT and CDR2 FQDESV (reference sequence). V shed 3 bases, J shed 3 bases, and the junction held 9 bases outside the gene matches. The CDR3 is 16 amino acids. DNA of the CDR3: TGTGCCAGCAGCTTCGGAGCGCTAGCGGGGAACTACGAGCAGTACTTC. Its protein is CASSFGALAGNYEQYF. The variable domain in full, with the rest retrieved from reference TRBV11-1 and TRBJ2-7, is EAEVAQSPRYKITEKSQAVAFWCDPISGHATLYWYRQILGQGPELLVQFQDESVVDDSQLPKDRFSAERLKGVDSTLKIQPAELGDSAMYLCASSFGALAGNYEQYFGPGTRLTVT.

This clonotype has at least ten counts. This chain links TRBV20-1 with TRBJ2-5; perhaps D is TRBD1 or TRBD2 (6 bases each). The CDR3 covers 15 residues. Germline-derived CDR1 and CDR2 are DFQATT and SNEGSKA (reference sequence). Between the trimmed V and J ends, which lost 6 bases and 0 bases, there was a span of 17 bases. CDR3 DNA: TGCAGTGCCCCCCGCAGAGGGGGGTACCAAGAGACCCAGTACTTC. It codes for CSAPRRGGYQETQYF.

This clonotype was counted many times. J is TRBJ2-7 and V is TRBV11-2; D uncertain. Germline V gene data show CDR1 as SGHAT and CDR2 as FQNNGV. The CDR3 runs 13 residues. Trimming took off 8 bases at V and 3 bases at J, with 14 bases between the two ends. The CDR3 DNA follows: TGTGCCAGCGCTCCCTCCCACAACTACGAGCAGTACTTC. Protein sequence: CASAPSHNYEQYF.

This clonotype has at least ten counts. The CDR3 nucleotides read TGCAGCGCCAGGGGACTCACCGGGGAGCTGTTTTTT. It codes for CSARGLTGELFF. The chain carries TRBV29-1 and TRBJ2-2; either TRBD1 or TRBD2 may fit D (6 bases each). The CDR3 has 12 residues. The V gene lost 7 bases and the J gene lost 4 bases, with 10 bases spanning the gap. Germline CDR1 is SQVTM and CDR2 is ANQGSEA.

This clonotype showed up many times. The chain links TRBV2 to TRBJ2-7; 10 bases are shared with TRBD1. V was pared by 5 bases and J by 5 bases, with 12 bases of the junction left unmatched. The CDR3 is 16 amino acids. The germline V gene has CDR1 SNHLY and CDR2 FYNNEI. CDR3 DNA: TGTGCCAGCAGTCCGCCGGGACAGGGGATGGTCCACGAGCAGTACTTC. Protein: CASSPPGQGMVHEQYF.

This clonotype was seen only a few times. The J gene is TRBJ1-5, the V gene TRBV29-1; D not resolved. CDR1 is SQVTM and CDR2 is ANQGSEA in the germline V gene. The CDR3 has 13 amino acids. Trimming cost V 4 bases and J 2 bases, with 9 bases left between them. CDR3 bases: TGCAGCGTTGCCCCCGGTGGCAATCAGCCCCAGCATTTT. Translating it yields CSVAPGGNQPQHF.

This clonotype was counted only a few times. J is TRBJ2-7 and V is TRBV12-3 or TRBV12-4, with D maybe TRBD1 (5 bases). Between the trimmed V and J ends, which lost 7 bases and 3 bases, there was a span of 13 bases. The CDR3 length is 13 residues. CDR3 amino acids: CASTPVRVYEQYF. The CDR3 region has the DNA TGTGCCAGCACCCCAGTCAGGGTCTACGAGCAGTACTTC.